This TCR beta chain emerged from a study of T-cell reconstitution after alpha-beta-depleted transplantation in children. General study points: T-cell counts and diversity were attributed mostly to newly produced T cells one year after transplant. About two months after transplant, alpha-beta T cells reportedly came from several hundred expanded graft clones. Some patients showed high day-60 TCRbeta diversity, which derived from surviving recipient T cells and thymic progenitors.

This clonotype was recorded many times. Its antigen is not identified. Preparation of the TCRbeta library involved a method that used unique molecular identifiers. In TCRdb, the PCR reads were re-called with MiXCR into one record per CDR3 protein. The sample lists over 100,000 distinct CDR3 sequences, about 8% occurring once. The germline V gene has CDR1 SEHNR and CDR2 FQNEAQ (reference sequence). This CDR3 has 13 residues. V was shortened by 5 bases and J by 5 bases, with 12 bases between the two germline ends. The chain couples TRBV7-9 to TRBJ1-2, with unresolved D. This clonotype originated in a boy aged 2 to 10 with acute lymphoblastic leukemia, due to receive a stem cell transplant. The sequencing used PBMCs, collected before TCRalphabeta/CD19-depleted stem cell transplant. This chain's CDR3 is CASSIQVSYGYTF. The CDR3 DNA follows: TGTGCCAGCAGCATCCAAGTCTCGTATGGCTACACCTTC.